Listed here are 20 T cell receptor beta chains from one sample, sequenced in a study of neurological immune-mediated disorders. TCRdb ran MiXCR on the 5' RACE reads and lists one entry per CDR3 protein. Of tens of thousands of distinct CDR3 sequences in the sample, roughly 4.4% were seen once. The sequenced material came from PBMCs. These receptors were taken from a man aged 50 or older with multiple sclerosis.

This rearrangement joins TRBV5-1 to TRBJ2-7; 12 bases are a match to TRBD2. This CDR3 has 15 amino acids. Germline lookup yields CDR1 SGHRS and CDR2 YFSETQ. With V trimmed by 1 base and J by 3 bases, 2 bases remained unmatched. The CDR3 reads CASSLWTSGDYEQYF. CDR3 nucleotide sequence: TGCGCCAGCAGCTTGTGGACTAGCGGGGACTACGAGCAGTACTTC. Supplemented by reference TRBV5-1 and TRBJ2-7, the full variable domain reads KAGVTQTPRYLIKTRGQQVTLSCSPISGHRSVSWYQQTPGQGLQFLFEYFSETQRNKGNFPGRFSGRQFSNSRSEMNVSTLELGDSALYLCASSLWTSGDYEQYFGPGTRLTVT.

This clonotype was counted ten times or more. The rearrangement joins TRBV7-9 to TRBJ2-5; no clear D gene. This CDR3 region has 15 residues. Trimming stripped 5 bases from V and 2 bases from J, with 15 bases between. CDR1 and CDR2 from the germline V gene are SEHNR and FQNEAQ (reference sequence). CDR3 residues: CASSPWTRSQETQYF. The CDR3 DNA follows: TGTGCCAGCAGCCCTTGGACGAGGTCACAAGAGACCCAGTACTTC.

On this clonotype: An end of the junction differs from the germline gene, which may be a read error. The chain employs TRBV18 and TRBJ2-1; 7 bases align to TRBD1. CDR1 is KGHSH, CDR2 LQKENI, per germline. The CDR3 sequence is 14 residues long. The CDR3 is CVSSPGQTNNEQFF. CDR3 DNA: TGTGTCAGCTCACCGGGACAGACAAACAATGAGCAGTTCTTC. Complete variable domain (other parts from reference TRBV18 and TRBJ2-1): NAGVMQNPRHLVRRRGQEARLRCSPMKGHSHVYWYRQLPEEGLKFMVYLQKENIIDESGMPKERFSAEFPKEGPSILRIQQVVRGDSAAYFCVSSPGQTNNEQFFGPGTRLTVL.

This clonotype has at least ten counts. This chain uses TRBV5-1 with TRBJ2-1, with TRBD1 identical over 7 bases. This CDR3 contains 13 residues. Germline CDR1 SGHRS, CDR2 YFSETQ. Germline trimming cut 4 bases from V and 5 bases from J; bases unmatched to any gene: 3. CDR3 residues: CASSPQGHNEQFF. The CDR3, as DNA: TGCGCCAGCAGCCCACAGGGGCACAATGAGCAGTTCTTC.

This clonotype has at least ten counts. The chain carries TRBV5-1 and TRBJ1-2; D is possibly TRBD1 (5 bases). The V gene's germline CDR1 is SGHRS and CDR2 YFSETQ. The V gene lost 0 bases and the J gene lost 4 bases, with 7 bases spanning the gap. This CDR3 has 13 amino acids. CDR3 protein: CASSLEQGYGYTF. The CDR3 nucleotides read TGCGCCAGCAGCTTGGAGCAGGGCTATGGCTACACCTTC.

This clonotype showed up many times. This sequence joins TRBV3-1 and TRBJ1-6; D call uncertain. The CDR3 is made up of 13 amino acids. Looked up from germline, CDR1 is LGHDT and CDR2 is YNNKEL (reference sequence). The V gene lost 0 bases and the J gene lost 11 bases, with 8 bases spanning the gap. CDR3 DNA sequence: TGTGCCAGCAGCCAAGATAGACAACCACCCCTCCACTTT. The encoded protein is CASSQDRQPPLHF.

This clonotype was counted many times. V and J are TRBV7-9 and TRBJ1-1; D uncertain. Germline V gene lookup returns CDR1 SEHNR and CDR2 FQNEAQ (reference sequence). V shed 6 bases and J shed 11 bases, with 13 bases lying between them. This CDR3 has 11 amino acids. In nucleotides, the CDR3 is TGTGCCAGCAGAAAGGACTTGGGGGCTTTCTTT. This encodes CASRKDLGAFF.

At least ten counts were recorded for this clonotype. This chain links TRBV20-1 with TRBJ2-1; weak D call: TRBD2 (5 bases). V shed 0 bases and J shed 2 bases, with 14 bases lying between them. Germline assignment: CDR1 DFQATT and CDR2 SNEGSKA (reference sequence). This CDR3 is 16 amino acids long. The DNA for the CDR3 is TGCAGTGCTAGAGATCAAGCGGCAAAAACCTACAATGAGCAGTTCTTC. Translating gives CSARDQAAKTYNEQFF.

The gene calls are TRBV27 and TRBJ1-2; unclear D gene. The CDR3 extends over 12 amino acids. Trimming left V 5 bases short and J 4 bases short, with 8 bases between. Germline V gives CDR1 MNHEY, CDR2 SMNVEV (reference sequence). In DNA, the CDR3 is TGTGCCAGCAGTCGACTGGGCTATGGCTACACCTTC. Translating gives CASSRLGYGYTF.

The table lists this clonotype with many counts. The chain is built from TRBV28 and TRBJ1-5, with 7 nucleotides matching TRBD1. The CDR3 contains 14 residues. CDR1 is MDHEN, CDR2 SYDVKM, per germline. V lost 5 bases, J lost 6 bases, and 7 bases stayed unmatched. The CDR3 nucleotides read TGTGCCAGCAGTGCCCCAGGGGGAGGTCAGCCCCAGCATTTT. This gives the protein CASSAPGGGQPQHF.

This clonotype has a handful of counts. V and J are TRBV30 and TRBJ2-2; unclear D gene. Germline V gene sequence: CDR1 GTSNPN, CDR2 SVGIG (reference sequence). This CDR3 is built from 14 residues. V lost 0 bases and J 1 base, leaving 6 bases between the germline ends. Here the CDR3 reads CAWSVQMNTGELFF. The CDR3 bases are TGTGCCTGGAGTGTACAAATGAACACCGGGGAGCTGTTTTTT.

This clonotype was seen only a few times. One junction end does not reproduce the germline sequence, and a read error may be involved. V usage is TRBV7-2 and J usage is TRBJ1-5; D not resolved. The CDR3 is 12 residues long. Germline CDR1 SGHTA, CDR2 FQGNSA. CDR3 sequence: CASSHRNQPQNF. Written as DNA, the CDR3 is TGTGCCAGCAGCCATCGCAATCAGCCCCAGAATTTT.

The table lists this clonotype with a few counts. The rearrangement links TRBV5-1 to TRBJ2-3; TRBD2 aligns across 9 bases. CDR3 length: 16 amino acids. V was pared by 0 bases and J by 1 base, with 3 bases of the junction left unmatched. Germline V gene lookup returns CDR1 SGHRS and CDR2 YFSETQ. The CDR3 is CASSLGASGGTDTQYF. The CDR3 DNA sequence: TGCGCCAGCAGCTTGGGGGCTAGCGGGGGCACAGATACGCAGTATTTT. Full variable domain (remainder filled in from reference TRBV5-1 and TRBJ2-3): KAGVTQTPRYLIKTRGQQVTLSCSPISGHRSVSWYQQTPGQGLQFLFEYFSETQRNKGNFPGRFSGRQFSNSRSEMNVSTLELGDSALYLCASSLGASGGTDTQYFGPGTRLTVL.

The chain combines TRBV28 with TRBJ1-2, with D maybe TRBD1 (5 bases). This CDR3 spans 15 amino acids. V lost 4 bases, J lost 6 bases, and 18 bases lay in between. In germline, CDR1 is MDHEN, CDR2 SYDVKM. In nucleotides, the CDR3 is TGTGCCAGCAGTTCCTGGGGGGTTCAGGGTAATGGCTACACCTTC. Protein product: CASSSWGVQGNGYTF.

Many counts were recorded for this clonotype. The chain links TRBV5-1 to TRBJ2-5; D may be TRBD2 (5 bases). Per germline, CDR1 SGHRS and CDR2 YFSETQ. V was clipped by 1 base and J by 5 bases, with 15 bases between them. The length of the CDR3 is 15 residues. This CDR3 is CASSLRGDPWETQYF. The CDR3 DNA follows: TGCGCCAGCAGCTTGCGGGGTGATCCTTGGGAGACCCAGTACTTC.

This clonotype was seen ten or more times. The J gene is TRBJ2-1, the V gene TRBV7-3, with TRBD2 matching 9 bases. J lost 4 bases, V lost 5 bases, and 6 bases had no gene match. Germline CDR1 and CDR2: SGHTA and FQGTGA. The CDR3 is 15 residues long. CDR3 region: CASSVVAGDYNEQFF. The CDR3 DNA follows: TGTGCCAGCAGCGTGGTAGCGGGGGATTACAATGAGCAGTTCTTC.

This clonotype occurred many times. The germline gene is not matched at one end of the junction; a read error may be the cause. The chain joins TRBV19 to TRBJ1-5; 9 bases are a match to TRBD1. The CDR3 extends over 16 amino acids. CDR1 and CDR2 from the germline V gene are LNHDA and SQIVND (reference sequence). The CDR3 loop reads CASSIATGGYNQPQNF. The CDR3 DNA is TGTGCCAGTAGTATCGCGACAGGGGGTTACAATCAGCCCCAGAATTTT. Full variable domain (missing parts from reference TRBV19 and TRBJ1-5): DGGITQSPKYLFRKEGQNVTLSCEQNLNHDAMYWYRQDPGQGLRLIYYSQIVNDFQKGDIAEGYSVSREKKESFPLTVTSAQKNPTAFYLCASSIATGGYNQPQNFGDGTRLSIL.

Only a few counts were recorded for this clonotype. Given a much more abundant clone one base away, this may be a read error. The chain is built from TRBV6-5 and TRBJ1-1; D gene uncertain. V lost 3 bases and J lost 0, with 8 bases in between. The V gene's germline CDR1 is MNHEY and CDR2 SVGAGI. This CDR3 has 14 amino acids. CDR3 residues: CASSYGKMNTEAFF. DNA of the CDR3: TGTGCCAGCAGTTATGGAAAGATGAACACTGAAGCTTTCTTT.

The chain links TRBV29-1 to TRBJ2-2; 9 nucleotides agree with TRBD1. The length of the CDR3 is 15 residues. CDR1 is SQVTM and CDR2 is ANQGSEA in the germline V gene. V lost 3 bases to trimming and J lost 1 base; unmatched junction nucleotides: 3. The CDR3 reads CSVEGTGKNTGELFF. The CDR3 DNA reads TGCAGCGTTGAGGGGACAGGGAAGAACACCGGGGAGCTGTTTTTT.

This clonotype has more than one count but fewer than ten. J is TRBJ2-7 and V is TRBV5-1, with D possibly being TRBD1 (6 bases). V was shortened by 1 base and J by 3 bases, with 14 bases between the two germline ends. In germline, CDR1 is SGHRS, CDR2 YFSETQ. The CDR3 loop spans 15 amino acids. The CDR3 region has the DNA TGCGCCAGCAGCTTGTCCAGGGGCGAATTCTACGAGCAGTACTTC. Translation: CASSLSRGEFYEQYF.